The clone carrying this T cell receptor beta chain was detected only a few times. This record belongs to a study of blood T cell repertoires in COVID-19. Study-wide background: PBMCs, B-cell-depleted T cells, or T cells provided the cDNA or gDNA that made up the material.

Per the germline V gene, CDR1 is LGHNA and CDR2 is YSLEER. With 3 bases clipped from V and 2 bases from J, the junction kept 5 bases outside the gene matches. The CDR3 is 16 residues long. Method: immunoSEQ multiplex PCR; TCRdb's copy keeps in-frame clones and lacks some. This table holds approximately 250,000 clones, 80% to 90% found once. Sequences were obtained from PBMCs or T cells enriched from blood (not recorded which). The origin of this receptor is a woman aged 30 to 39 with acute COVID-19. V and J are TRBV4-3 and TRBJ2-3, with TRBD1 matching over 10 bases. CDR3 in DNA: TGCGCCAGCAGCCACGGGGACAGGGGCACCACAGATACGCAGTATTTT. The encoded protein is CASSHGDRGTTDTQYF.